This T cell receptor (beta chain) is drawn from a study of blood T cell repertoires in COVID-19. Participants were aged about 18 to 100 years from some 24 US areas. Assignment of participants to cohorts was predicated upon participant-reported clinical history. The study recruited exposed participants who had met a COVID-19 case within 2 weeks before entry. Germline V gene data show CDR1 as SNHLY and CDR2 as FYNNEI. The CDR3 sequence is 11 residues long. V lost 11 bases to trimming and J lost 6 bases, with 13 bases between them. As originally analysed: Cell counts per sample came from amplifying reference gene primers. The repertoire was sequenced with immunoSEQ multiplex PCR; TCRdb's copy has only in-frame clones and lacks some. The V and J calls and the clone size are those of that table, but D and trimming were determined from the DNA. The table lists 200,000 to 250,000 clones, about 83% of them singletons, with approximately 4.9% in the top ten.

Material: PBMCs or T cells enriched from blood (not recorded which). J is TRBJ1-1 and V is TRBV2; unclear D gene. The TCR originated in a woman aged 45 to 65 who had been exposed to COVID-19. CDR3 sequence: CAVKASAEAFF. For the CDR3, the DNA is TGTGCCGTCAAGGCTAGCGCTGAAGCTTTCTTT.